Sequencing of this T cell receptor (beta chain) was carried out in a study of T cells in Graves' hyperthyroidism and ophthalmopathy (dated 2019 in TCRdb). Study-level background: Peripheral blood samples were taken at the time of initial diagnosis, prior to any treatment. To identify TCR V-J signatures that set the groups apart, the researchers used a discovery cohort of 90 to 100 patients, made up of fewer than 50 with Graves' ophthalmopathy and 57 with stable Graves' hyperthyroidism. Prospective prediction of ophthalmopathy was tested in an independent validation cohort consisting of 18 hyperthyroidism patients and some 17 patients who later progressed to ophthalmopathy. The 75 to 100 discovery patients were randomly split 7:3 into training and test sets. In addition, the study compared T-cell repertoires in thyroid tissue and in blood from five or six Graves' hyperthyroidism patients. After sampling, hyperthyroidism patients received methimazole starting at 30 mg daily, and ophthalmopathy patients received high-dose intravenous methylprednisolone. TCR Vbeta CDR3 sequencing of roughly 140 peripheral blood samples (43 ophthalmopathy, 75 to 85 hyperthyroidism and roughly 17 progressor patients) is reported in the paper. The paper's findings and limits, for the study overall: Most expanded thyroid clonotypes (frequency above 0.001) were also detected in blood, a finding suggesting that blood repertoires may reflect thyroid immune responses. In validation, the model predicted progression to ophthalmopathy with 65% to 71% sensitivity and less than 75% specificity, a median of around six months before onset. A 13 V-J signature model separated ophthalmopathy from stable hyperthyroidism, with roughly 88% sensitivity and around 84% specificity in cross-validation and 80%/75% in testing. No statistical method was used to set the sample size in advance, and investigators knew the group allocation.

Concerning this clonotype: What antigen it recognizes has not been identified. No base qualities exist here, and no much larger clone lies one base off it.

V is shortened by 1 base, J by 7 bases, and the region joining them spans 6 bases. Measured from the cysteine to the phenylalanine, the CDR3 is 12 residues long. Only CDR3 DNA remains: 36 bases, in frame from the first base. Per the germline V gene, SGDLS is the CDR1 and YYNGEE is the CDR2. Graves' hyperthyroidism was defined as stable when no progression to ophthalmopathy occurred over 18 months of follow-up. Hyperthyroidism patients were newly diagnosed, had a disease duration of under 2 months, and were aged 18 to 65 years. Any patient with an uncontrolled infection, another autoimmune disease, pregnancy or lactation was excluded. Clinical symptoms, serum thyroxine and TRAb, thyroid ultrasound, and orbital computed tomography formed the basis for the diagnoses. PBMCs were isolated from about 9.1 ml of fresh peripheral blood by Ficoll-Paque density gradient centrifugation. Total RNA was extracted using Trizol reagent, and RNA quality was assessed on an Agilent 2100 Bioanalyzer.

The TCR beta CDR3 regions were amplified from RNA transcripts. The TCR CDR3 was subjected to a first round of RT-PCR using the HTBI primer set and the Qiagen OneStep RT-PCR kit. A second multiplex PCR round built the libraries, followed by size selection and purification. The libraries were sequenced on an Illumina HiSeq2000 using paired-end 100 bp reads. The paper's data handling went like this. SOAPnuke was used to process the raw data, throwing out any read that contained adapters or uncalled bases, had a mean Phred below 15, or lacked an exact constant-primer or identifier match. COPE v1.2.5 was used to merge the high-quality paired reads, and each unique nucleotide sequence was defined as a clonotype. MiTCR v1.1 was used to align clonotypes to the IMGT TRBV, TRBD and TRBJ reference segments. The analysis included only V-J combinations with a frequency above 0.0001, which together covered more than 98% of the repertoires. A TCS score was defined as the ratio between F50 (clonal expansion) and ExV (chaos), using BLOSUM62-based TCRdist between CDR3 peptides within each V-J. Welch's t-statistics and random forest reduced 500 to 550 V-J features to under 15, which were used in a naive Bayes classifier (R e1071). Starting from the raw public reads, TCRdb applied fastp trimming at Q25, assembled clones with MiXCR and retained in-frame beta chains. Identical CDR3 proteins give one entry, which carries the most common genes and DNA. TCRdb's processing, not the study's, gives the V and J calls here. The sample table contains approximately 590,000 distinct CDR3 sequences; only one count was recorded for around 14% of them. In total, the top ten clones hold less than 9.5% of the sample.

The sequence derives from a woman in her 30s with Graves' hyperthyroidism. The sequenced sample consisted of blood. Recombination joined TRBV9 with TRBJ2-1; the D gene is possibly TRBD2, with 5 bases matching. This receptor has the CDR3 CASSVLANEQFF. The nucleotides read TGTGCCAGCAGCGTACTAGCTAATGAGCAGTTCTTC.